This T cell receptor beta chain derives from a study of blood T cell repertoires in COVID-19. TCRdb keeps only in-frame clones here, not all; method: immunoSEQ multiplex PCR. The sample contains around 160,000 clones, about four fifths of which appear only once. V was pared by 0 bases and J by 6 bases, with 15 bases between. Germline assignment: CDR1 MNHEY and CDR2 SVGAGI. This CDR3 region has 16 residues. The TCR originated in a man between 60 and 75 years old with active or convalescent COVID-19. The sequencing input was peripheral blood. This chain links TRBV6-5 with TRBJ1-5; D not resolved. In DNA, the CDR3 is TGTGCCAGCAGTTACTCGAATCCCCTTGGCGGTCAGCCCCAGCATTTT. As protein: CASSYSNPLGGQPQHF.